This T cell receptor beta chain derives from a study of T cell repertoires in cytomegalovirus infection. In the study overall: Public TCR beta signatures marked donors with CMV infection and the matching HLA.

Germline V gene data show CDR1 as SGHAT and CDR2 as FQNNGV. The J segment lost 5 bases and the V segment lost 0 bases, leaving 3 bases of the junction unmatched. CDR3 length: 15 residues. TCRdb reprocessed the reads with MiXCR, giving one entry per CDR3 protein. The sample includes approximately 170,000 distinct CDR3 sequences, more than 15% of them seen just once. Study results and caveats: Summed frequency of public TCR beta families distinguished CMV carriers with the relevant HLA. HLA-C-restricted CMV clonotypes gave the most frequent clonotype in two of eight donors.

Note on this clonotype: The antigen remains unidentified.

Sample: CD8+ T cells from PBMCs. The genes are TRBV11-2 and TRBJ2-5, with 10 positions matching TRBD2. The TCR sequence derives from a human donor in good health (CMV status not recorded). Some clones in this sample may be carry-over from other donors' samples. The CDR3 sequence is CASSLELAGRETQYF. The CDR3 DNA sequence: TGTGCCAGCAGCTTAGAACTAGCGGGAAGGGAGACCCAGTACTTC.